Shown below are 7 T cell receptor beta chains from a single sample sequenced in a study of sequential checkpoint blockade in melanoma (dated by TCRdb to the late 2010s). Library method: the immunoSEQ multiplex PCR assay. Drawn from immuneACCESS, this table holds only the in-frame rearrangements with V and J called that TCRdb kept. Clones are partly lost; checked studies trace under half to an unresolved V gene and leave the rest unexplained. This sample holds around 41,000 clones; about nine tenths were observed only once. The ten largest clones take up 9% to 15% of the sample. The treatment or condition tag for this specimen amounts to: randomized to nivolumab then ipilimumab (arm A) or the reverse (arm B). Sequences were derived from CD8+ T cells sorted from blood (inferred from file names), sampled from a patient given nivolumab and ipilimumab in sequence. The receptors shown here come from a human donor with melanoma.

This sequence joins TRBV11-3 and TRBJ1-2; 9 nucleotides match TRBD1. Trimming cost V 5 bases and J 8 bases; bases outside gene matches: 15. This CDR3 comprises 16 residues. Germline CDR1 reads SGHNT; CDR2 reads YENEEA. CDR3 sequence reads: CASSPDPLGTGKGYTF. The CDR3 nucleotides are TGTGCCAGCAGCCCCGACCCCCTTGGGACAGGGAAGGGCTACACCTTC.

This sequence joins TRBV28 and TRBJ2-6; TRBD2 is a possible D gene (5 bases). The CDR3 sequence is 17 residues long. Trimming removed 5 bases from V and 0 bases from J, with 14 bases in between. Germline CDR1 reads MDHEN; CDR2 reads SYDVKM. This CDR3 reads CASSPRTEDSGANVLTF. CDR3 bases: TGTGCCAGCAGTCCTCGGACGGAGGACTCTGGGGCCAACGTCCTGACTTTC. Using reference TRBV28 and TRBJ2-6 for the parts outside the CDR3, the full variable domain is DVKVTQSSRYLVKRTGEKVFLECVQDMDHENMFWYRQDPGLGLRLIYFSYDVKMKEKGDIPEGYSVSREKKERFSLILESASTNQTSMYLCASSPRTEDSGANVLTFGAGSRLTVL.

The chain employs TRBV6-6 and TRBJ2-7; possible D gene TRBD2, 6 bases. Trimming took 2 bases from V and 2 from J, leaving 10 bases between them. The length of the CDR3 is 14 residues. Germline lookup yields CDR1 MNHNY and CDR2 SVGAGI (reference sequence). The chain's CDR3 is CASSYPGAAYEQYV. CDR3 in DNA: TGTGCCAGCAGTTACCCGGGAGCCGCCTACGAGCAGTACGTC.

The chain has TRBV23-1 and TRBJ1-3, with 7 bases aligning to TRBD1. TRBV23-1 is labeled an ORF, and its function is uncertain. Trimming cost V 4 bases and J 3 bases; bases outside gene matches: 15. The CDR3 length is 18 residues. Here the CDR3 reads CASSLTRGRQGVGNTIYF. The CDR3 nucleotides read TGCGCCAGCAGTCTGACCCGGGGGCGGCAGGGGGTTGGAAACACCATATATTTT.

The chain uses TRBV5-6 and TRBJ2-7; D is unresolved. The germline CDR1 and CDR2 sequences are SGHDT and YYEEEE. This CDR3 comprises 13 residues. V lost 5 bases, J lost 0 bases, and 9 bases lay in between. In DNA, the CDR3 is TGTGCCAGCAGTCCACGCAGCTCCTACGAGCAGTACTTC. Translating gives CASSPRSSYEQYF.

The rearrangement links TRBV4-3 to TRBJ2-3, with TRBD2 matching over 13 bases. The CDR3 sequence is 17 residues long. Germline lookup yields CDR1 LGHNA and CDR2 YSLEER. The trim removed 3 bases at V and 0 bases at J, leaving 3 bases unmatched. Here the CDR3 DNA reads TGCGCCAGCAGCCACGGGACTAGCGGGGCTAGCACAGATACGCAGTATTTT. Encoded protein: CASSHGTSGASTDTQYF.

This clone was seen a handful of times. The chain employs TRBV27 and TRBJ2-1; 7 bases agree with TRBD2. Per germline, CDR1 MNHEY and CDR2 SMNVEV (reference sequence). The CDR3 is 14 residues long. The J segment lost 0 bases and the V segment lost 10 bases, leaving 6 bases of the junction unmatched. The CDR3: CATRRGSSYNEQFF. The CDR3 DNA follows: TGTGCCACCCGGCGGGGGAGCTCCTACAATGAGCAGTTCTTC.